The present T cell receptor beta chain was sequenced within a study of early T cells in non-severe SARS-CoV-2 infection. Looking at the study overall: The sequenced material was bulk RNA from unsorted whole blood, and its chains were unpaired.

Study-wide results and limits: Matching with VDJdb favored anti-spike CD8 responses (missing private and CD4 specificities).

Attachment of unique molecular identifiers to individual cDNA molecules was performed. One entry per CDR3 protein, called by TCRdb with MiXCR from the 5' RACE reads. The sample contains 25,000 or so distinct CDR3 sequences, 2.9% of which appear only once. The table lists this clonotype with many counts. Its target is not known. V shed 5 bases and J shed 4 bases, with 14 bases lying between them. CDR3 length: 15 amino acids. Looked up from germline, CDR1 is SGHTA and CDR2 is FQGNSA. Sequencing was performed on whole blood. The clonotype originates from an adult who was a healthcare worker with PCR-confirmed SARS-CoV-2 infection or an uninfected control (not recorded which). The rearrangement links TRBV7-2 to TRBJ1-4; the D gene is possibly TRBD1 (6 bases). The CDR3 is CASSTPGHDNEKLFF. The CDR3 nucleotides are TGTGCCAGCAGCACTCCGGGACATGATAATGAAAAACTGTTTTTT.